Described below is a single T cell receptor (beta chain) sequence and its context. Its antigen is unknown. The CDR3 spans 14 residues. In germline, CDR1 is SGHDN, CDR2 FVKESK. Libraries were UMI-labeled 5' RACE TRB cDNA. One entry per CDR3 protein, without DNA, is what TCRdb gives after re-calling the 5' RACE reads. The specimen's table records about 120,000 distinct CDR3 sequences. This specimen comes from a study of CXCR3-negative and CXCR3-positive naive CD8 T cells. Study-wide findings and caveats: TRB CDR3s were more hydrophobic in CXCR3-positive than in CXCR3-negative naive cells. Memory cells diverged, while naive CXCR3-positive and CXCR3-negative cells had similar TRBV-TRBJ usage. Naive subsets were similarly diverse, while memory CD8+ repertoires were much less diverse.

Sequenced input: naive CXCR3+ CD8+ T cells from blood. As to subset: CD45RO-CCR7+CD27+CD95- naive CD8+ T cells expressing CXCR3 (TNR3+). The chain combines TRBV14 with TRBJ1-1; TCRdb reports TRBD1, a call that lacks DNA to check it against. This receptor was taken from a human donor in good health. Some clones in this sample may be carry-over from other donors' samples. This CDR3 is CASSYSGTGLEAFF.